This T cell receptor beta chain was sequenced in a study of blood T cell repertoires in COVID-19. The repertoire was sequenced with immunoSEQ multiplex PCR; TCRdb's copy has only in-frame clones and lacks some. The sample yields some 70,000 clones, about 90% seen once. This clone has just one count. Per the germline V gene, CDR1 is MDHEN and CDR2 is SYDVKM. This CDR3 is 14 amino acids long. The V and J ends lost 10 bases and 4 bases, in that order; junction bases with no gene match: 11. The rearrangement uses TRBV28 and TRBJ2-7; TRBD1 agrees at 9 bases. The source material was peripheral blood. The receptor was isolated from a human donor in a cohort sampled during active COVID-19. The CDR3 protein is CATTRDRVIYEQYF. CDR3 sequence (DNA): TGTGCCACTACCCGGGACAGGGTAATTTACGAGCAGTACTTC. The full variable domain, its missing parts supplied by reference TRBV28 and TRBJ2-7, is DVKVTQSSRYLVKRTGEKVFLECVQDMDHENMFWYRQDPGLGLRLIYFSYDVKMKEKGDIPEGYSVSREKKERFSLILESASTNQTSMYLCATTRDRVIYEQYFGPGTRLTVT.